One and the same sample provided the 25 T cell receptor beta chains below, sequenced in a study of early stage breast cancer tumors. Generated by immunoSEQ multiplex PCR, the TCRdb table keeps only in-frame clones and is missing some. This table has over 25,000 clones, 72% appearing once. Source material: blood. The origin of the receptors is a person aged 45 to 60 with breast cancer.

The J gene is TRBJ2-5, the V gene TRBV7-9; tentative D call: TRBD1 (6 bases). Germline V gene sequence: CDR1 SEHNR, CDR2 FQNEAQ (reference sequence). This CDR3 comprises 14 residues. V gave up 3 bases and J gave up 5 bases, with 13 bases separating them. The CDR3 DNA sequence: TGTGCCAGCAGCTTCACAGGGTACGGGGAGACCCAGTACTTC. Its protein product is CASSFTGYGETQYF.

The chain is built from TRBV18 and TRBJ1-4; unclear D gene. V shed 6 bases and J shed 4 bases, with 9 bases lying between them. From germline, CDR1 is KGHSH and CDR2 LQKENI. CDR3 size: 13 residues. The CDR3 protein is CASSGVLNEKLFF. DNA of the CDR3: TGTGCCAGCTCTGGCGTACTTAATGAAAAACTGTTTTTT.

Only a few counts were recorded for this clone. The chain joins TRBV19 to TRBJ1-5, with 7 positions matching TRBD1. CDR1 LNHDA and CDR2 SQIVND come from the germline V gene (reference sequence). V shed 6 bases and J 0 bases; nucleotides not matched to a gene: 8. The CDR3 is 16 amino acids. The CDR3 protein is CASRSDRAFSNQPQHF. The CDR3 DNA reads TGTGCCAGTAGATCCGACAGGGCATTTAGCAATCAGCCCCAGCATTTT.

V usage is TRBV18 and J usage is TRBJ2-4, with 10 bases aligning to TRBD1. CDR1 and CDR2 from the germline V gene are KGHSH and LQKENI. The CDR3 length is 15 residues. With V trimmed by 3 bases and J by 8 bases, 7 bases remained unmatched. The CDR3 loop is CASSPLSGQGDIQYF. Here the CDR3 DNA reads TGTGCCAGCTCACCCCTTTCAGGACAGGGGGACATTCAGTACTTC.

This sequence joins TRBV30 and TRBJ1-5; D possibly corresponds to TRBD1 (6 bases). Germline V gives CDR1 GTSNPN, CDR2 SVGIG (reference sequence). The CDR3 sequence is 15 residues long. The V gene lost 2 bases and the J gene lost 2 bases, with 13 bases spanning the gap. CDR3 in amino acids: CAWSKGGLGNQPQHF. CDR3 DNA sequence: TGTGCCTGGAGTAAGGGGGGCCTTGGCAATCAGCCCCAGCATTTT.

This clone was seen more than once but under ten times. The chain is built from TRBV10-3 and TRBJ2-3; D unclear. CDR1 ENHRY and CDR2 SYGVKD come from the germline V gene. CDR3 length: 11 amino acids. V lost 6 bases to trimming and J lost 3 bases, with 4 bases between them. The CDR3 nucleotides read TGTGCCATCAGAGTAACAGATACGCAGTATTTT. Translation gives CAIRVTDTQYF.

The chain employs TRBV11-3 and TRBJ2-1, with 10 bases aligning to TRBD2. The CDR3 consists of 16 residues. Germline CDR1 SGHNT, CDR2 YENEEA. V lost 1 base, J lost 8 bases, and 8 bases stayed unmatched. Here the CDR3 DNA reads TGTGCCAGCAGCTTAGGGAGGCTAGCGGGAGCTGATGAGCAGTTCTTC. This encodes CASSLGRLAGADEQFF.

This chain links TRBV6-5 with TRBJ2-7; possible D gene TRBD1, 5 bases. Germline V gene lookup returns CDR1 MNHEY and CDR2 SVGAGI. This CDR3 comprises 14 residues. V was cut by 2 bases and J by 3 bases, with 11 bases left in between. The CDR3 here is CASSYKGRSYEQYF. The CDR3 nucleotides are TGTGCCAGCAGTTACAAGGGGCGGAGCTACGAGCAGTACTTC.

This CDR3 reads CASSLRAPYQGLYEQYF. The CDR3 nucleotides read TGTGCCAGCAGCTTAAGGGCCCCTTACCAAGGGCTCTACGAGCAGTACTTC. The chain recombines TRBV7-2 with TRBJ2-7, with no clear D. Per the germline V gene, CDR1 is SGHTA and CDR2 is FQGNSA. This CDR3 has 17 residues. Trimming cost V 2 bases and J 3 bases, with 20 bases left between them.

The chain links TRBV27 to TRBJ1-2; D may be TRBD1 (6 bases). The CDR3 runs 15 residues. The V gene's germline CDR1 is MNHEY and CDR2 SMNVEV (reference sequence). The ends were cut back, 5 bases at V and 1 base at J, with 14 bases in the middle. In DNA form, the CDR3 reads TGTGCCAGCAGTGGGGGCCCGCTCATTAACTATGGCTACACCTTC. Its protein is CASSGGPLINYGYTF.

The J gene is TRBJ2-5, the V gene TRBV5-6, with D tentatively TRBD2 (6 bases). V lost 2 bases and J lost 4, with 15 bases in between. The CDR3 has 15 amino acids. Germline V gene data show CDR1 as SGHDT and CDR2 as YYEEEE. CDR3 protein: CASSFSGLPGETQYF. The CDR3 bases are TGTGCCAGCAGCTTTAGCGGCCTTCCGGGAGAGACCCAGTACTTC.

This chain connects TRBV5-1 to TRBJ2-3, with D unclear. The V end was cut by 4 bases, the J end by 4 bases, with 16 bases between. Germline CDR1 is SGHRS and CDR2 is YFSETQ. This CDR3 comprises 15 residues. The CDR3 is CASSPDGLMPDTQYF. CDR3 in DNA: TGCGCCAGCAGCCCCGACGGCTTAATGCCAGATACGCAGTATTTT.

This clone has just a few counts. The chain recombines TRBV7-9 with TRBJ2-7; no definite D call. Germline CDR1 is SEHNR and CDR2 is FQNEAQ (reference sequence). CDR3 length: 13 amino acids. Trimming stripped 3 bases from V and 1 base from J, with 7 bases between. Here the CDR3 reads CASSLDGSYEQYF. The DNA of the CDR3 is TGTGCCAGCAGCTTGGACGGTTCCTACGAGCAGTACTTC.

This clone was seen a few times. This rearrangement joins TRBV6-1 to TRBJ1-3; no clear D. The CDR3 contains 13 residues. Per the germline V gene, CDR1 is MNHNS and CDR2 is SASEGT. V was cut by 8 bases and J by 3 bases, with 11 bases left in between. As DNA, the CDR3 is TGTGCCAGCTCGCTGGAATTTGGAAACACCATATATTTT. It yields the protein CASSLEFGNTIYF.

The rearrangement joins TRBV10-3 to TRBJ2-3, with 12 bases matching TRBD2. V gave up 6 bases and J gave up 3 bases; unmatched junction bases: 1. The CDR3 contains 14 residues. Per germline, CDR1 ENHRY and CDR2 SYGVKD. The CDR3 sequence is CAIRTSGRTDTQYF. Here the CDR3 DNA reads TGTGCCATCAGGACTAGCGGGAGAACAGATACGCAGTATTTT.

This clone was detected once. The V and J genes are TRBV27 and TRBJ2-3; TRBD2 aligns across 12 bases. Per germline, CDR1 MNHEY and CDR2 SMNVEV (reference sequence). The ends lost 2 bases at V and 0 bases at J; junction bases unmatched: 3. The CDR3 totals 17 residues. CDR3 region: CASSLPGLAGSTDTQYF. CDR3 in DNA: TGTGCCAGCAGTTTACCTGGACTAGCGGGAAGCACAGATACGCAGTATTTT.

The J gene is TRBJ2-2, the V gene TRBV6-5; D unclear. Germline V gene sequence: CDR1 MNHEY, CDR2 SVGAGI. CDR3 length: 12 residues. The V end was cut by 8 bases, the J end by 4 bases, with 8 bases between. CDR3 amino acids: CASVKSTGELFF. As DNA, the CDR3 is TGTGCCAGCGTAAAAAGCACCGGGGAGCTGTTTTTT.

A few counts support this clone. The chain joins TRBV9 to TRBJ2-5, with a weak D call TRBD2 (5 bases). The V end lost 0 bases, the J end lost 7 bases, and 10 bases lay between the germline ends. The CDR3 is made up of 13 amino acids. Germline assignment: CDR1 SGDLS and CDR2 YYNGEE. CDR3 amino acids: CASSVGGSGTQYF. The DNA for the CDR3 is TGTGCCAGCAGCGTAGGAGGGAGTGGGACCCAGTACTTC.

The V gene is TRBV7-2, the J gene TRBJ2-7; TRBD2 might be the D (6 bases). CDR1 is SGHTA and CDR2 is FQGNSA in the germline V gene. Deletions cut 5 bases from V and 3 bases from J, with 8 bases between. CDR3 length equals 12 residues. CDR3 nucleotide sequence: TGTGCCAGCAGCATTAGCGGCTACGAGCAGTACTTC. Its translation is CASSISGYEQYF.

The chain combines TRBV11-2 with TRBJ2-7; D possibly uses TRBD1 or TRBD2 (5 bases each). Trimming left V 4 bases short and J 4 bases short, with 11 bases between. The CDR3 consists of 13 residues. Germline V CDR1 and CDR2: SGHAT, FQNNGV. The CDR3 DNA reads TGTGCCAGCAGCTGGGGGATCACTTACGAGCAGTACTTC. Amino acid sequence: CASSWGITYEQYF. The full variable domain, rest sourced from reference TRBV11-2 and TRBJ2-7, is EAGVAQSPRYKIIEKRQSVAFWCNPISGHATLYWYQQILGQGPKLLIQFQNNGVVDDSQLPKDRFSAERLKGVDSTLKIQPAKLEDSAVYLCASSWGITYEQYFGPGTRLTVT.

V and J are TRBV6-5 and TRBJ2-3; no clear D gene. CDR1 and CDR2 from the germline V gene are MNHEY and SVGAGI. The CDR3 consists of 13 residues. V dropped 5 bases and J dropped 7 bases, with 13 bases sitting between them. CDR3 in DNA: TGTGCCAGCAGTACCCACCCGGCTTATACGCAGTATTTT. Translated: CASSTHPAYTQYF.

The chain links TRBV25-1 to TRBJ2-7; possibly TRBD1 for D (6 bases). The germline V gene has CDR1 MGHDK and CDR2 SYGVNS. V was cut by 6 bases and J by 4 bases, with 13 bases left in between. The CDR3 has 13 residues. CDR3 nucleotides: TGTGCCAGCAGGGGGGCAGGGTTATACGAGCAGTACTTC. It specifies CASRGAGLYEQYF.

In its sample, this clone was seen once. The chain couples TRBV6-1 to TRBJ1-2; 7 bases fit TRBD1. Germline V gene sequence: CDR1 MNHNS, CDR2 SASEGT. This CDR3 spans 19 amino acids. Trimming took 1 base from V and 4 from J; bases not matched to a gene: 18. CDR3 in DNA: TGTGCCAGCAGTGAAGAACACCCCCTAAAGGCCGGGACAGTCTATGGCTACACCTTC. It is translated as CASSEEHPLKAGTVYGYTF.

The chain links TRBV7-8 to TRBJ2-3; no clear D gene. Germline loops: CDR1 SGHVS, CDR2 FQNEAQ. The germline V and J ends were trimmed by 5 bases and 2 bases, with 5 bases remaining between them. The CDR3 extends over 12 amino acids. The CDR3 DNA reads TGTGCCAGCAGCAGGGCCACAGATACGCAGTATTTT. Protein sequence: CASSRATDTQYF.

The V call is TRBV19, the J call TRBJ1-1, with 9 bases matching TRBD1. There are 14 residues in the CDR3. The V segment lost 5 bases and the J segment 5 bases; nucleotides outside the gene matches: 6. The V gene's germline CDR1 is LNHDA and CDR2 SQIVND (reference sequence). CDR3 nucleotides: TGTGCCAGTAGTTTCCGGACAGGGGTTACTGAAGCTTTCTTT. Its translation: CASSFRTGVTEAFF.